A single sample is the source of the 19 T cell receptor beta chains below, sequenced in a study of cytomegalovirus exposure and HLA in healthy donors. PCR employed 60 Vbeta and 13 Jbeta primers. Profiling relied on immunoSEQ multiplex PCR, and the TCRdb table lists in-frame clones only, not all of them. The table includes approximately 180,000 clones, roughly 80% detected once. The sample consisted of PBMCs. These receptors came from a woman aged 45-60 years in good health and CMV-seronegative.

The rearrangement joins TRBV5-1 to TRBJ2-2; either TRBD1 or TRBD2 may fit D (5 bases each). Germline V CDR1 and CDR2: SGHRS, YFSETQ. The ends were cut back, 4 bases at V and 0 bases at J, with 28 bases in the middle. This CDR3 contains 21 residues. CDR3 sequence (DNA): TGCGCCAGCAGCATGGGGGTCGGCAGGCTGGCGCCGGGAACGAACACCGGGGAGCTGTTTTTT. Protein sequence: CASSMGVGRLAPGTNTGELFF.

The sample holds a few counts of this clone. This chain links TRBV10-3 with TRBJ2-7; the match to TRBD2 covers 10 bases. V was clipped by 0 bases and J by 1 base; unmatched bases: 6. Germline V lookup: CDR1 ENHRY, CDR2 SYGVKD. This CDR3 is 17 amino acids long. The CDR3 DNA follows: TGTGCCATCAGTGAGTCCCTAGCGGGAGAAAGGTCCTACGAGCAGTACTTC. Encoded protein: CAISESLAGERSYEQYF.

CDR3 sequence: CASSLSSSGSSINEQFF. The CDR3 DNA sequence: TGCGCCAGCAGCTTAAGCTCCAGCGGGAGTTCAATCAATGAGCAGTTCTTC. The chain has TRBV5-1 and TRBJ2-1; 8 nucleotides match TRBD2. Germline lookup yields CDR1 SGHRS and CDR2 YFSETQ. The CDR3 loop spans 17 amino acids. The ends lost 2 bases at V and 6 bases at J; junction bases unmatched: 13.

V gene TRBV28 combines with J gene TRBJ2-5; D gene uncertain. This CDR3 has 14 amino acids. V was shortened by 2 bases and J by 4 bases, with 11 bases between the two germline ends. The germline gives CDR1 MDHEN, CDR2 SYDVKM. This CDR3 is CASSLAVGRETQYF. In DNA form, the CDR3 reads TGTGCCAGCAGTTTAGCGGTGGGTAGAGAGACCCAGTACTTC.

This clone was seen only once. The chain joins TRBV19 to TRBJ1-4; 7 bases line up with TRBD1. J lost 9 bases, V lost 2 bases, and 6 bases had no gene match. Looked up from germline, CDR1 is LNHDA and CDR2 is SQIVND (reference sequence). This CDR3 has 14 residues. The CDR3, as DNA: TGTGCCAGTAGTATATCTTGGGACAGACAAAAACTGTTTTTT. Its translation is CASSISWDRQKLFF.

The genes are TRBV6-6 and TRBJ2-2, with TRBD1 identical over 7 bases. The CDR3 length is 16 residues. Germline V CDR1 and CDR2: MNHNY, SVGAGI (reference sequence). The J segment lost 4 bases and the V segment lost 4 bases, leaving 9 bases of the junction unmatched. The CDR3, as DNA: TGTGCCAGCAGTTCGACGACAGGGCCGATCACCGGGGAGCTGTTTTTT. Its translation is CASSSTTGPITGELFF.

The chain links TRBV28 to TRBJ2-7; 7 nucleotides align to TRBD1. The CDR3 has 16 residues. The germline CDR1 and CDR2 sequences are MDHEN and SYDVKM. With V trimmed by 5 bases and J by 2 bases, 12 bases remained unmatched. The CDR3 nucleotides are TGTGCCAGCAGTCTCAACCCTCCGGGACAGACCTACGAGCAGTACTTC. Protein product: CASSLNPPGQTYEQYF.

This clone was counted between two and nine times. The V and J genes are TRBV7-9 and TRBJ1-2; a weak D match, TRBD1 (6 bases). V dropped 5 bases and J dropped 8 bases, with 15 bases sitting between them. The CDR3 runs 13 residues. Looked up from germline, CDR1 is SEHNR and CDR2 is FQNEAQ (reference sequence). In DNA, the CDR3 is TGTGCCAGCAGCCGGGACACCTGGCGGGGCTACACCTTC. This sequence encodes CASSRDTWRGYTF.

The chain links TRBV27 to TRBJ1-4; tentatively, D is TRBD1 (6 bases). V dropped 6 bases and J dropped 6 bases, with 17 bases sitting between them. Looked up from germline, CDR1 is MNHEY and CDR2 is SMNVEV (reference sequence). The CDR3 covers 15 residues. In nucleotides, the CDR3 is TGTGCCAGCAGGGAAATAGGGGGAGCGGATGAAAAACTGTTTTTT. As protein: CASREIGGADEKLFF.

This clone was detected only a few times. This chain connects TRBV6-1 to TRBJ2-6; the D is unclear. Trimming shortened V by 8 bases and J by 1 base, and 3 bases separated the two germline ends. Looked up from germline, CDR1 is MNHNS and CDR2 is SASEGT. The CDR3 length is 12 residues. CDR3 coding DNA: TGTGCCAGCCAGTCTGGGGCCAACGTCCTGACTTTC. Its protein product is CASQSGANVLTF.

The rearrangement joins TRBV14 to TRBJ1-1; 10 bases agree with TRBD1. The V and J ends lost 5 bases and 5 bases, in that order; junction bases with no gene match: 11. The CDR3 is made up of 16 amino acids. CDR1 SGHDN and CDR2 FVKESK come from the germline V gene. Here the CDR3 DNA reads TGTGCCAGCAGCGACCGGGACAGGGGATGGGGGACTGAAGCTTTCTTT. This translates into CASSDRDRGWGTEAFF. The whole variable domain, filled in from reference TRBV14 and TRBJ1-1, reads EAGVTQFPSHSVIEKGQTVTLRCDPISGHDNLYWYRRVMGKEIKFLLHFVKESKQDESGMPNNRFLAERTGGTYSTLKVQPAELEDSGVYFCASSDRDRGWGTEAFFGQGTRLTVV.

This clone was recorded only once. CDR3 amino acids: CASSRQGSGANVLTF. The CDR3 DNA reads as TGTGCCAGCAGCCGACAGGGCTCTGGGGCCAACGTCCTGACTTTC. The rearrangement uses TRBV11-2 and TRBJ2-6, with 7 positions matching TRBD1. The junction had 1 base not matched to a gene; V was cut back by 5 bases and J by 0 bases. This CDR3 is 15 amino acids long. Germline-derived CDR1 and CDR2 are SGHAT and FQNNGV.

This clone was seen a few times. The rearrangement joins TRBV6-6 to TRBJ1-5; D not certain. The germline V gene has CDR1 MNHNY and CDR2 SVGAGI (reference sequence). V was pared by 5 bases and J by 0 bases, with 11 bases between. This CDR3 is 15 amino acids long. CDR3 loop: CASSDGPYSNQPQHF. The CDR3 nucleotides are TGTGCCAGCAGTGATGGCCCGTATAGCAATCAGCCCCAGCATTTT.

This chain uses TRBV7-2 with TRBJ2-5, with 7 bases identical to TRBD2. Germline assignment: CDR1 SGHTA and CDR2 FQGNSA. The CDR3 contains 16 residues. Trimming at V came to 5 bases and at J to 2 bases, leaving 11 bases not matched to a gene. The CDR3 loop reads CASSTEAGILQETQYF. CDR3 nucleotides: TGTGCCAGCAGCACAGAAGCGGGGATTTTACAAGAGACCCAGTACTTC.

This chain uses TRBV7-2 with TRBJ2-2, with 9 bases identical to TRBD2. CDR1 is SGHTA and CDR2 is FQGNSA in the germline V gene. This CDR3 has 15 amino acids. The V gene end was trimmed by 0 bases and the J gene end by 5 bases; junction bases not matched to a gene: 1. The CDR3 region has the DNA TGTGCCAGCAGCTTAGCGCTAGCGGGGACCGGGGAGCTGTTTTTT. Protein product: CASSLALAGTGELFF.

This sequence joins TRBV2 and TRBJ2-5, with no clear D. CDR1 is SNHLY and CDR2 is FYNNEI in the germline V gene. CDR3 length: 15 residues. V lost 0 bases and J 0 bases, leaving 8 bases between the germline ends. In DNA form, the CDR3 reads TGTGCCAGCAGTGAAGCGCTAGGTTACCAAGAGACCCAGTACTTC. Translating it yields CASSEALGYQETQYF.

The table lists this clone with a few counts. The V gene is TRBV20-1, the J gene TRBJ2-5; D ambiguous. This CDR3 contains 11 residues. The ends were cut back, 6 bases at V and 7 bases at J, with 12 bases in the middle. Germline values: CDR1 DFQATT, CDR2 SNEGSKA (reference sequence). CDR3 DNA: TGCAGTGCCCATCAGGCAGGGACCCAGTACTTC. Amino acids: CSAHQAGTQYF.

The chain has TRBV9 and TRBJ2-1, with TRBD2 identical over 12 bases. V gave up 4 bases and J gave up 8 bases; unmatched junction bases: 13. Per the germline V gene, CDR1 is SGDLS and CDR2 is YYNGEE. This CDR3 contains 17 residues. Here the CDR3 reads CASSSPQLAGGTDEQFF. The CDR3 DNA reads TGTGCCAGCAGCTCCCCCCAACTAGCGGGGGGCACCGATGAGCAGTTCTTC.

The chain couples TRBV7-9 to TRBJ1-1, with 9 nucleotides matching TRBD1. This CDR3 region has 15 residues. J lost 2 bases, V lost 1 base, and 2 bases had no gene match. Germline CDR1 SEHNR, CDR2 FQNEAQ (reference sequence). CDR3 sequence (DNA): TGTGCCAGCAGCTTAGGACAGGGGGTTAACACTGAAGCTTTCTTT. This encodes CASSLGQGVNTEAFF. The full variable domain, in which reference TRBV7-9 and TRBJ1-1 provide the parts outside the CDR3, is DTGVSQNPRHKITKRGQNVTFRCDPISEHNRLYWYRQTLGQGPEFLTYFQNEAQLEKSRLLSDRFSAERPKGSFSTLEIQRTEQGDSAMYLCASSLGQGVNTEAFFGQGTRLTVV.